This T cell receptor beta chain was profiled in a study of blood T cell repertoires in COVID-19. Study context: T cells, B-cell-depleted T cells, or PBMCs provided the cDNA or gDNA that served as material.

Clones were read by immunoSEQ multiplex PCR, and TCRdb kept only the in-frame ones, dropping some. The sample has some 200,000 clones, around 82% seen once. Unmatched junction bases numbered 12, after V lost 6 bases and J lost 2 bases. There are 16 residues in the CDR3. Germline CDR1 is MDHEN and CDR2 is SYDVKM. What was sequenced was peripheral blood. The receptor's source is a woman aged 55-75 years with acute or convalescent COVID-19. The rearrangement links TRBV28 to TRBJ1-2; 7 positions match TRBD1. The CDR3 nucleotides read TGTGCCAGCAGGAAAATACCCGGGACAGAGAACTATGGCTACACCTTC. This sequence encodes CASRKIPGTENYGYTF.